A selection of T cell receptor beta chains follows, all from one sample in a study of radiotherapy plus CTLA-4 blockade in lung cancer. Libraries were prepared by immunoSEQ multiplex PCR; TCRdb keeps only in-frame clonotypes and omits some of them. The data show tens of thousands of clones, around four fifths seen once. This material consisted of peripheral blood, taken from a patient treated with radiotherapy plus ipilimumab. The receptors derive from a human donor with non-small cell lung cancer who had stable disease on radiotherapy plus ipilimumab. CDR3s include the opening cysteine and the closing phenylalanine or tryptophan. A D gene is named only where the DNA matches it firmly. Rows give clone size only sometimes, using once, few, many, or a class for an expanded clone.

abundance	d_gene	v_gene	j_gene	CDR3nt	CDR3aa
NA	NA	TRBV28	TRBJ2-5	TGTGCCAGCACCAAGGAGGGGTCCCAGTACTTC	CASTKEGSQYF
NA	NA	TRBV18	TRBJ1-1	TGTGCCAGCTCCCCAGGCCTGAACACTGAAGCTTTCTTT	CASSPGLNTEAFF
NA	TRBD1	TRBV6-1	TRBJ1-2	TGTGCCATCTATGCGACAGGGAGGAGCTATGGCTACACCTTC	CAIYATGRSYGYTF
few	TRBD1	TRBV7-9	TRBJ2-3	TGTGCCAGCAGCTCTGGTTTTGGGACAGCCACAGATACGCAGTATTTT	CASSSGFGTATDTQYF
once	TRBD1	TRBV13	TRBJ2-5	TGTGCCAGCAGCTTCAGGGGGCAGGAAAAGACCCAGTACTTC	CASSFRGQEKTQYF
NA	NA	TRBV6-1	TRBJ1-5	TGTGCCAGCAGTGACCACAGGGTAGATCGCAATCAGCCCCAGCATTTT	CASSDHRVDRNQPQHF
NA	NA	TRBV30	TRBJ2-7	TGTGCCTGGAGTATCGGGCCCTCCTACGAGCAGTACTTC	CAWSIGPSYEQYF
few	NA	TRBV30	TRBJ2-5	TGTGCCTGCCTCCGGAGGTCGCAGACCCAGTACTTC	CACLRRSQTQYF
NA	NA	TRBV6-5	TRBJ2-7	TGTGCCAGCAGTTACGGGAGCGGGTGGGCCCCTTACGAGCAGTACTTC	CASSYGSGWAPYEQYF
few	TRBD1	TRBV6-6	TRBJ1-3	TGTGCCAGCAGTTACTCTAGGGACAGGGGGGGAAACACCATATATTTT	CASSYSRDRGGNTIYF
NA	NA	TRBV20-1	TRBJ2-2	TGCAGTGCTAGACGGGGCGGGGAGCTGTTTTTT	CSARRGGELFF
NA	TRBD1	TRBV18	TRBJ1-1	TGTGCCAGCTCTATACGGGACAGGGTGAACACTGAAGCTTTCTTT	CASSIRDRVNTEAFF
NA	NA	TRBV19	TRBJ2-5	TGTGCCAGCCTCCGGGTCCCGAGGGGGGAGACCCAGTACTTC	CASLRVPRGETQYF
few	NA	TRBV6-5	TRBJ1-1	TGTGCCAGCAGTGAACAGGGACTGAACACTGAAGCTTTCTTT	CASSEQGLNTEAFF
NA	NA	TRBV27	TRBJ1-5	TGTGCCAGCAGTTCAACCGGGACTCTCCTTAGGCCCCAGCATTTT	CASSSTGTLLRPQHF
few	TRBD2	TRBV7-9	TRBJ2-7	TGTGCCAGCAGCCCCAGCGGGGGGGCTTTAGACGAGCAGTACTTC	CASSPSGGALDEQYF
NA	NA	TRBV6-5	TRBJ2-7	TGTGCCAGCAGTTACGGGGGCGGGGGACGTTACGAGCAGTACTTC	CASSYGGGGRYEQYF
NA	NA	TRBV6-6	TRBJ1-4	TGTGCCAACAGCTACTCCGGGCCGAATGAAAAACTGTTTTTT	CANSYSGPNEKLFF
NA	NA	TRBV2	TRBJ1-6	TGTGCCAGCAACCAGGGCTATAATTCACCCCTCCACTTT	CASNQGYNSPLHF
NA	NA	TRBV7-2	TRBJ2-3	TGTGCCAGCAGCTTAGGACTTTCTCCCACAGATACGCAGTATTTT	CASSLGLSPTDTQYF
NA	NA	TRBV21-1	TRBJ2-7	TGTGCCAGCAGCAAAGCGCAGGGGGCCTACGAGCAGTACTTC	CASSKAQGAYEQYF
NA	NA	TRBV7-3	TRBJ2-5	TGTGCCAGCAGCTCCTCGGAGAGGCTGCAAGAGACCCAGTACTTC	CASSSSERLQETQYF
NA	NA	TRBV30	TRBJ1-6	TGTGCCTGGAGTATAGGAGGAGCCGCCGGGCCCCACTTT	CAWSIGGAAGPHF
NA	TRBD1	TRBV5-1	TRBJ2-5	TGCGCCAGCAGCTTGGTACCGGGACAGGGGGAACAAGAGACCCAGTACTTC	CASSLVPGQGEQETQYF
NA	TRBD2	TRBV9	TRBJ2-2	TGTGCCAGCAGCATCGGACTAGCGGGGAACACCGGGGAGCTGTTTTTT	CASSIGLAGNTGELFF
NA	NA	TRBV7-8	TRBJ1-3	TGTGCCAGCAGCCAAACACTGTCCGGAAACACCATATATTTT	CASSQTLSGNTIYF
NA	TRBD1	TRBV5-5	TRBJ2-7	TGTGCCAGCAGCTCTGGACAGGACTCCTACGAGCAGTACTTC	CASSSGQDSYEQYF
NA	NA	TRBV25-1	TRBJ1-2	TGTGCCAGCAGTGAAGGGCATGGCTACACCTTC	CASSEGHGYTF
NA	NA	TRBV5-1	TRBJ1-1	TGCGCCAGCAGTACGGACGGAGGGAAAGCTTTCTTT	CASSTDGGKAFF
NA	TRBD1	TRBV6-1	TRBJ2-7	TGTGCCAGCAGTACGGGACAGGCGGGCGGGGAGCAGTACTTC	CASSTGQAGGEQYF
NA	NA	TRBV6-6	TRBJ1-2	TGTGCCAGCAGTTCGATGAGCTATGGCTACACCTTC	CASSSMSYGYTF
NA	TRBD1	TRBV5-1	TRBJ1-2	TGCGCCAGCAGCTGGGAGGGGGCGCGTTTTGGCTACACCTTC	CASSWEGARFGYTF
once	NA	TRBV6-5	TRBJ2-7	TGTGCCAGCAGTTACGGGTACGGGGGAAGCTCCTACGAGCAGTACTTC	CASSYGYGGSSYEQYF
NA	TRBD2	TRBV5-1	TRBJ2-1	TGCGCCAGCTCGACACGGGGGACTAGCGGGAGTTATGAGCAGTTCTTC	CASSTRGTSGSYEQFF
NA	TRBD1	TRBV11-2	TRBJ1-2	TGTGCCAGCAGTCAGACAGGGTTATATGGCTACACCTTC	CASSQTGLYGYTF
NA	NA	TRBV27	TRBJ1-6	TGTGCCAGCAGTTTACGTCCGACCGCCGTGGTGGAAGACCTCCACTTT	CASSLRPTAVVEDLHF
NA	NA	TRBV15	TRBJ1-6	TGTGCCACCAGCGGCCGGGGGGGGGAGGGCTCACCCCTCCACTTT	CATSGRGGEGSPLHF
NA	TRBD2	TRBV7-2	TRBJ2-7	TGTGCCAGCAGCTCGTTAGCGGGGGGGGCCTACGAGCAGTACTTC	CASSSLAGGAYEQYF
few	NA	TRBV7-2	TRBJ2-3	TGTGCCAGCAGCCTAACCCACCCTGGCACAGATACGCAGTATTTT	CASSLTHPGTDTQYF
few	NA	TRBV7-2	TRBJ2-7	TGTGCCAGCAGCTCCCAAACTGGGGGGCTATCCTACGAGCAGTACTTC	CASSSQTGGLSYEQYF
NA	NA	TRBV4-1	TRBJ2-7	TGCGCCAGCAGCCAACCTCCGGGACAAGTGGGGGACGAGCAGTACTTC	CASSQPPGQVGDEQYF
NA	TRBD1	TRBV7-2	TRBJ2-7	TGTGCCAGCCTGGACAGGGGGCTAAAAGAGCAGTACTTC	CASLDRGLKEQYF
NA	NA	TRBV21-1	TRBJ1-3	TGTGCCAGCAGCAAAGGTCGGGGGAGCTCTGGAAACACCATATATTTT	CASSKGRGSSGNTIYF
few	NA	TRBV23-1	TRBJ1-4	TGCGCCAGCACCCAAGGGGGGGGAGGCAGGGAAAAACTGTTTTTT	CASTQGGGGREKLFF
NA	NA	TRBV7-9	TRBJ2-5	TGTGCCAGCAGCGACAGAGGACAGCTATTCCAAGAGACCCAGTACTTC	CASSDRGQLFQETQYF
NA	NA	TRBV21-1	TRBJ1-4	TGTGCCAGCAGCGGGGCGTCAACTAATGAAAAACTGTTTTTT	CASSGASTNEKLFF
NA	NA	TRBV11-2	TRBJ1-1	TGTGCCAGCAGCTTGGTAGGGGTGACTGAAGCTTTCTTT	CASSLVGVTEAFF
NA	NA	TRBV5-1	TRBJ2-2	TGCGCCAGCAGCTCGGAACGAACCTCCACAATTTCCGGGGAGCTGTTTTTT	CASSSERTSTISGELFF
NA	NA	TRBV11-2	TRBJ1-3	TGTGCCAGCAGCTTAGTCGTCCCTATAGGGGGAAACACCATATATTTT	CASSLVVPIGGNTIYF
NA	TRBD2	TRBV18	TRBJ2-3	TGTGCCAGCTCACTAACTGATCCGGGACTAGCAAGCACAGATACGCAGTATTTT	CASSLTDPGLASTDTQYF
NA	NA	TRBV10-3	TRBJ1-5	TGTGCCATCAGTGAGTCGGGTCCTACTAGCAATCAGCCCCAGCATTTT	CAISESGPTSNQPQHF
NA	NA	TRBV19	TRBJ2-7	TGTGCCAGTAGTATAGCCCGGGGCTACGAGCAGTACTTC	CASSIARGYEQYF
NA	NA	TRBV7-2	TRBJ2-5	TGTGCCAGCAGCTTGGGCGGGTTGGGAGAGACCCAGTACTTC	CASSLGGLGETQYF
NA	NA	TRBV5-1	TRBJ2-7	TGCGCCAGAGAACCCCAACGAAGACAGGGAGGAACCTACGAGCAGTACTTC	CAREPQRRQGGTYEQYF